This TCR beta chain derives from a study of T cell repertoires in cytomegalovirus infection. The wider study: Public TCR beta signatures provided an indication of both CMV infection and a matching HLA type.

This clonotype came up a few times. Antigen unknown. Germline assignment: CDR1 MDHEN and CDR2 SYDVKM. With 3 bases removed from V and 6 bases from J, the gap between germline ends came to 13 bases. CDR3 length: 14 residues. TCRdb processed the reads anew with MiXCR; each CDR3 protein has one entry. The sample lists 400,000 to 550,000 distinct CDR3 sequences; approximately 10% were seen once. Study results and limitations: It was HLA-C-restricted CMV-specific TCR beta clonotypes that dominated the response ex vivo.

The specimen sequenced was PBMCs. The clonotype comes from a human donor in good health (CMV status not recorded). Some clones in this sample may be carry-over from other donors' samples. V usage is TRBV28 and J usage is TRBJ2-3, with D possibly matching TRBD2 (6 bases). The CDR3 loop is CASSFSRLVDTQYF. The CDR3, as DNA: TGTGCCAGCAGTTTTTCCCGACTAGTTGATACGCAGTATTTT.